This TCR beta chain derives from a study of blood T cell repertoires in COVID-19. Study background: Material from acute and convalescent COVID-19 was sourced from the United States, Italy and Spain. PBMCs, B-cell-depleted T cells, or T cells were the source of the cDNA or gDNA that made up the material.

Original methodology: Using reference gene primer amplification, nucleated cell counts were estimated. Clones were read by immunoSEQ multiplex PCR, and TCRdb kept only the in-frame ones, dropping some. Clone size and the V and J calls come from that table; the DNA yielded D and trimming. In the table there are about 86,000 clones, over 80% of which are singletons. The V gene's germline CDR1 is SGHRS and CDR2 YFSETQ. Trimming cost V 4 bases and J 4 bases; bases outside gene matches: 18. CDR3 length: 18 residues. The chain has TRBV5-1 and TRBJ2-5; 8 nucleotides line up with TRBD1. Material: peripheral blood. The receptor comes from a woman over 75 with active or convalescent COVID-19. The CDR3 DNA follows: TGCGCCAGCAGCAGGACCACTCCCACGACAGGGGCAGGAGAGACCCAGTACTTC. It encodes CASSRTTPTTGAGETQYF.